One TCR beta chain is described in this entry. The sample belongs to a study of blood T cell repertoires in COVID-19. Study-wide background: Whether acute or convalescent, the COVID-19 samples came from the United States, Italy and Spain. Nucleic acid was either cDNA or gDNA, and it came from T cells, B-cell-depleted T cells, or PBMCs.

The method was immunoSEQ multiplex PCR; TCRdb's version includes in-frame clones alone and lacks a portion of them. This sample has roughly 100,000 clones, with approximately 90% found just once. CDR1 is SGHDN, CDR2 FVKESK, per germline. J lost 3 bases, V lost 6 bases, and 9 bases had no gene match. This CDR3 contains 15 residues. Sequences were obtained from peripheral blood. The chain is built from TRBV14 and TRBJ2-7, with 9 bases fitting TRBD1. This sequence was found in a man aged 45-65 years with acute or convalescent COVID-19. CDR3 in DNA: TGTGCCAGCAGGGCCACCGGGACAGGGCGCTACGAGCAGTACTTC. It translates to CASRATGTGRYEQYF.